A single sample is the source of the 25 T cell receptor beta chains below, sequenced in a study of cytomegalovirus exposure and HLA in healthy donors. The PCR employed 60 Vbeta primers together with 13 Jbeta primers. The repertoire was sequenced with immunoSEQ multiplex PCR; TCRdb's copy has only in-frame clones and lacks some. The table shows about 50,000 clones, with around 73% occurring only once. Sequencing input: PBMCs. The receptors here all came from a woman between 40 and 55 years old in good health and CMV-seropositive.

The chain couples TRBV28 to TRBJ2-1, with D unresolved. CDR1 and CDR2 (germline): MDHEN, SYDVKM. This CDR3 is 13 amino acids long. Between the trimmed V and J ends, which lost 4 bases and 16 bases, there was a span of 20 bases. CDR3 protein: CASSSPTGSSPFF. The CDR3 nucleotides read TGTGCCAGCAGTTCCCCGACGGGTAGCAGCCCCTTCTTC.

V usage is TRBV11-1 and J usage is TRBJ1-1; D unresolved. Trimming stripped 0 bases from V and 4 bases from J, with 6 bases between. Germline V CDR1 and CDR2: SGHAT, FQDESV (reference sequence). This CDR3 spans 13 amino acids. DNA of the CDR3: TGTGCCAGCAGCTTAGCGGGAGTCACTGAAGCTTTCTTT. This encodes CASSLAGVTEAFF.

The chain employs TRBV5-1 and TRBJ1-2; 7 bases match TRBD1. In germline, CDR1 is SGHRS, CDR2 YFSETQ. Trimming removed 5 bases from V and 8 bases from J; junction bases left unmatched: 9. This CDR3 is 13 amino acids long. The CDR3 sequence: CASRQGQAGGYTF. In nucleotides, the CDR3 is TGCGCCAGCAGGCAAGGACAGGCAGGAGGCTACACCTTC. Full variable domain (outside the CDR3, taken from reference TRBV5-1 and TRBJ1-2): KAGVTQTPRYLIKTRGQQVTLSCSPISGHRSVSWYQQTPGQGLQFLFEYFSETQRNKGNFPGRFSGRQFSNSRSEMNVSTLELGDSALYLCASRQGQAGGYTFGSGTRLTVV.

This rearrangement joins TRBV6-5 to TRBJ1-1; no firm D call. Germline CDR1 and CDR2: MNHEY and SVGAGI. The CDR3 spans 13 residues. The V end was cut by 5 bases, the J end by 10 bases, with 17 bases between. CDR3 in amino acids: CASSKAWGGGAFF. CDR3 DNA: TGTGCCAGCAGTAAAGCTTGGGGAGGTGGAGCTTTCTTT.

The chain recombines TRBV6-5 with TRBJ1-3; D not certain. In germline, CDR1 is MNHEY, CDR2 SVGAGI. The length of the CDR3 is 14 residues. V dropped 4 bases and J dropped 4 bases, with 11 bases sitting between them. The CDR3 sequence is CASSSDAGGNTIYF. The DNA of the CDR3 is TGTGCCAGCAGTTCGGATGCGGGGGGAAACACCATATATTTT.

This clone has more than one count but fewer than ten. V usage is TRBV7-8 and J usage is TRBJ1-1; possible D gene TRBD1, 6 bases. CDR3 length: 14 amino acids. Trimming took off 8 bases at V and 1 base at J, with 14 bases between the two ends. The germline V gene has CDR1 SGHVS and CDR2 FQNEAQ. CDR3 residues: CASGGANWNTEAFF. The CDR3 DNA reads as TGTGCCAGCGGGGGGGCTAACTGGAACACTGAAGCTTTCTTT.

This clone occurred once. The chain links TRBV10-2 to TRBJ1-5, with D possibly matching TRBD1 (5 bases). CDR1 WSHSY and CDR2 SAAADI come from the germline V gene. With 4 bases removed from V and 1 base from J, the gap between germline ends came to 8 bases. The length of the CDR3 is 14 residues. The CDR3 sequence is CASSVRGSNQPQHF. The DNA for the CDR3 is TGCGCCAGCAGTGTTCGGGGGAGCAATCAGCCCCAGCATTTT.

The chain recombines TRBV7-2 with TRBJ2-7, with 10 bases lining up with TRBD1. Unmatched junction bases numbered 2, after V lost 3 bases and J lost 0 bases. This CDR3 has 15 residues. Germline CDR1 SGHTA, CDR2 FQGNSA. The CDR3 DNA is TGTGCCAGCAGCTTTGGACAGGGGGGCTCCTACGAGCAGTACTTC. As protein: CASSFGQGGSYEQYF. The full variable domain, in which reference TRBV7-2 and TRBJ2-7 provide the parts outside the CDR3, is GAGVSQSPSNKVTEKGKDVELRCDPISGHTALYWYRQSLGQGLEFLIYFQGNSAPDKSGLPSDRFSAERTGGSVSTLTIQRTQQEDSAVYLCASSFGQGGSYEQYFGPGTRLTVT.

The J gene is TRBJ2-1, the V gene TRBV7-6; D ambiguous. The V end was cut by 1 base, the J end by 0 bases, with 7 bases between. This CDR3 has 15 amino acids. Germline loops: CDR1 SGHVS, CDR2 FNYEAQ. CDR3 sequence (DNA): TGTGCCAGCAGCTTAGGACACAGCTCCTACAATGAGCAGTTCTTC. Its protein product is CASSLGHSSYNEQFF.

This chain connects TRBV29-1 to TRBJ2-1; no clear D. The germline CDR1 and CDR2 sequences are SQVTM and ANQGSEA. V gave up 4 bases and J gave up 5 bases, with 12 bases separating them. This CDR3 comprises 13 residues. This CDR3 reads CSVVRDINNEQFF. The CDR3 nucleotides read TGCAGCGTTGTCCGAGACATCAACAATGAGCAGTTCTTC.

This clone was counted between two and nine times. The V call is TRBV2, the J call TRBJ2-1, with D maybe TRBD2 (7 bases). Trimming cost V 4 bases and J 1 base, with 11 bases left between them. Germline V lookup: CDR1 SNHLY, CDR2 FYNNEI. This CDR3 spans 15 amino acids. The CDR3 sequence: CASSGGGQSYNEQFF. The CDR3 nucleotides are TGTGCCAGCAGTGGGGGGGGCCAGTCCTACAATGAGCAGTTCTTC.

This clone was recorded a few times. V usage is TRBV5-1 and J usage is TRBJ2-1; TRBD2 aligns across 12 bases. The CDR3 is 15 amino acids. Germline-derived CDR1 and CDR2 are SGHRS and YFSETQ. Trimming cost V 4 bases and J 5 bases; bases outside gene matches: 4. The CDR3, as DNA: TGCGCCAGCAGCCTTGGACTAGCGGGGAACAATGAGCAGTTCTTC. The encoded protein is CASSLGLAGNNEQFF.

The rearrangement links TRBV19 to TRBJ1-1; D is undetermined. CDR1 and CDR2 from the germline V gene are LNHDA and SQIVND (reference sequence). Trimming took off 2 bases at V and 4 bases at J, with 14 bases between the two ends. The CDR3 is 15 amino acids. CDR3 loop: CASSISGAIGTEAFF. The CDR3 region has the DNA TGTGCCAGTAGTATAAGCGGAGCCATAGGCACTGAAGCTTTCTTT.

This chain links TRBV6-5 with TRBJ1-1; D is uncertain. The germline V gene has CDR1 MNHEY and CDR2 SVGAGI. Trimming left V 2 bases short and J 1 base short, with 8 bases between. The CDR3 covers 14 residues. CDR3 residues: CASSYHGGNTEAFF. The CDR3 DNA sequence: TGTGCCAGCAGTTACCACGGAGGGAACACTGAAGCTTTCTTT.

This clone was detected only a few times. V is TRBV6-5 and J is TRBJ2-7; D uncertain. Germline CDR1 MNHEY, CDR2 SVGAGI. Trimming removed 6 bases at V and 4 bases at J, with 7 bases between. The CDR3 spans 11 residues. CDR3 protein: CASRSLYEQYF. CDR3 DNA sequence: TGTGCCAGCAGGTCCTTATACGAGCAGTACTTC.

The CDR3 loop is CASSLAGHRNQPQHF. The CDR3 DNA reads TGTGCCAGCAGCTTAGCGGGACACCGCAATCAGCCCCAGCATTTT. The V gene is TRBV7-9, the J gene TRBJ1-5, with D perhaps TRBD1 (6 bases). The germline V gene encodes CDR1 SEHNR and CDR2 FQNEAQ (reference sequence). V lost 0 bases, J lost 2 bases, and 8 bases lay in between. The CDR3 totals 15 residues.

The gene calls are TRBV6-5 and TRBJ1-1, with TRBD1 matching over 7 bases. This CDR3 spans 14 amino acids. V trimming: 4 bases; J trimming: 1 base; junction bases outside the gene matches: 3. Germline V lookup: CDR1 MNHEY, CDR2 SVGAGI. The CDR3 reads CASSSRQGNTEAFF. The DNA for the CDR3 is TGTGCCAGCAGTTCCCGACAGGGGAACACTGAAGCTTTCTTT.

The gene calls are TRBV5-8 and TRBJ2-5, with unresolved D. Germline CDR1 is SGHTS and CDR2 is YDEGEE. This CDR3 contains 11 residues. Trimming pared 4 bases from V and 5 bases from J, leaving 6 bases between. This chain's CDR3 is CASSVTETQYF. The CDR3 DNA sequence: TGTGCCAGCAGCGTAACTGAGACCCAGTACTTC.

This chain uses TRBV5-1 with TRBJ2-7, with 7 nucleotides matching TRBD1. Germline values: CDR1 SGHRS, CDR2 YFSETQ. V gave up 0 bases and J gave up 0 bases; unmatched junction bases: 3. This CDR3 spans 15 amino acids. The CDR3 region has the DNA TGCGCCAGCAGCTTGGAACAGGGGATCTCCTACGAGCAGTACTTC. As protein: CASSLEQGISYEQYF.

The chain has TRBV6-6 and TRBJ2-3; 12 bases fit TRBD2. The CDR3 spans 16 residues. Germline lookup yields CDR1 MNHNY and CDR2 SVGAGI (reference sequence). Trimming took 7 bases from V and 0 from J; bases not matched to a gene: 5. This CDR3 is CASTPSGGGSTDTQYF. CDR3 in DNA: TGTGCCAGCACCCCTAGCGGGGGGGGCAGCACAGATACGCAGTATTTT.

As DNA, the CDR3 is TGTGCCAGCAGTTATATGAACACTGAAGCTTTCTTT. It encodes CASSYMNTEAFF. This chain uses TRBV6-1 with TRBJ1-1, with no clear D. V was cut by 5 bases and J by 0 bases, with 4 bases left in between. Germline values: CDR1 MNHNS, CDR2 SASEGT. This CDR3 contains 12 residues.

This clone has a single count. The V call is TRBV29-1, the J call TRBJ2-7, with 14 bases aligning to TRBD2. Unmatched junction bases numbered 3, after V lost 6 bases and J lost 5 bases. The CDR3 contains 13 residues. Germline V gives CDR1 SQVTM, CDR2 ANQGSEA. The CDR3 sequence is CSVGLAGGNEQYF. The CDR3 DNA reads as TGCAGCGTAGGACTAGCGGGGGGCAACGAGCAGTACTTC.

The chain joins TRBV9 to TRBJ2-7; D is perhaps TRBD2 (6 bases). The V gene lost 0 bases and the J gene lost 1 base, with 11 bases spanning the gap. This CDR3 has 15 amino acids. CDR1 is SGDLS, CDR2 YYNGEE, per germline. CDR3 in DNA: TGTGCCAGCAGCGTAGGACCGGGGGAATCCTACGAGCAGTACTTC. It specifies CASSVGPGESYEQYF.

The chain couples TRBV4-2 to TRBJ1-6, with 7 bases lining up with TRBD1. With 4 bases clipped from V and 7 bases from J, the junction kept 10 bases outside the gene matches. The germline CDR1 and CDR2 sequences are LGHNA and YNFKEQ. The CDR3 has 16 amino acids. The CDR3 region has the DNA TGTGCCAGCAGCCCCCATACAGGGGAAAGGAATTCACCCCTCCACTTT. This translates into CASSPHTGERNSPLHF.

V and J are TRBV5-1 and TRBJ2-1; 11 bases are shared with TRBD2. CDR3 length equals 15 residues. With V trimmed by 4 bases and J by 4 bases, 4 bases remained unmatched. In germline, CDR1 is SGHRS, CDR2 YFSETQ. The CDR3 region has the DNA TGCGCCAGCAGCGATAGCGGGGGGGCGTACAATGAGCAGTTCTTC. This gives the protein CASSDSGGAYNEQFF.